This entry lists 2 T cell receptor beta chains sequenced from one sample in a study of blood T cell repertoires in COVID-19. The method was immunoSEQ multiplex PCR; TCRdb's version includes in-frame clones alone and lacks a portion of them. The sample contains over 200,000 clones, around four fifths of which appear only once. Sequencing was done on a sample of peripheral blood. These receptors were taken from a man in his forties with active or convalescent COVID-19.

This clone was counted once. The V call is TRBV11-2, the J call TRBJ1-2; perhaps TRBD1 as D (6 bases). Trimming shortened V by 4 bases and J by 3 bases, and 18 bases separated the two germline ends. The CDR3 is made up of 16 amino acids. Germline V gene data show CDR1 as SGHAT and CDR2 as FQNNGV. This CDR3 is CASSSKRGGLDYGYTF. DNA for the CDR3: TGTGCCAGCAGCTCCAAGAGGGGGGGGCTGGACTATGGCTACACCTTC.

This chain's CDR3 is CASSSPEAGMRSGYTF. DNA for the CDR3: TGTGCCAGCAGCTCCCCCGAGGCGGGGATGAGATCTGGCTACACCTTC. V is TRBV7-9 and J is TRBJ1-2; D gene unclear. CDR3 length: 16 residues. Trimming cost V 4 bases and J 7 bases, with 22 bases left between them. Germline lookup yields CDR1 SEHNR and CDR2 FQNEAQ (reference sequence). Supplemented by reference TRBV7-9 and TRBJ1-2, the full variable domain reads DTGVSQNPRHKITKRGQNVTFRCDPISEHNRLYWYRQTLGQGPEFLTYFQNEAQLEKSRLLSDRFSAERPKGSFSTLEIQRTEQGDSAMYLCASSSPEAGMRSGYTFGSGTRLTVV.